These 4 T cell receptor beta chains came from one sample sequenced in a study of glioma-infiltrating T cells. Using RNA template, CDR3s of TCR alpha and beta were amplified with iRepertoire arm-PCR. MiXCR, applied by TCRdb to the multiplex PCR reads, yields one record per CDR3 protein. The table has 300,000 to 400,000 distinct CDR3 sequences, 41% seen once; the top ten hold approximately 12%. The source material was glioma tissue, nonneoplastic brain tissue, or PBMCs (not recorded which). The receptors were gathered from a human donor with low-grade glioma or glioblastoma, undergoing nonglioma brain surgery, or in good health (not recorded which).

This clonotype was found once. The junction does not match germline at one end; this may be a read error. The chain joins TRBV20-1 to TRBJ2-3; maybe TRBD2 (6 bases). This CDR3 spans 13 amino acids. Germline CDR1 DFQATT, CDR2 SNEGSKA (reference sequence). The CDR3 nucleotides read TGCAGTGCTAGAGTGGCGGGATCAGATACGCAAAATTTT. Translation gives CSARVAGSDTQNF.

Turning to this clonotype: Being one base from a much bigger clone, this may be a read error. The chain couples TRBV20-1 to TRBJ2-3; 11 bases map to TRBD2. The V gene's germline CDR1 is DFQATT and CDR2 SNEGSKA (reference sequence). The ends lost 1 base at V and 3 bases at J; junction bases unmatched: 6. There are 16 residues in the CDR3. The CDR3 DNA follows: TGCAGTGCTAGAGGTATGGGACTAGCGGAGACAGATACGCAGTATTTT. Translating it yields CSARGMGLAETDTQYF.

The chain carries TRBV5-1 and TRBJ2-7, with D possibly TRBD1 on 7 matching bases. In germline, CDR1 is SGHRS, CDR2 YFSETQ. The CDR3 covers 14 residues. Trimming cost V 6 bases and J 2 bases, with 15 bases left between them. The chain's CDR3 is CASILTGRTYEQYF. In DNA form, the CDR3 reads TGCGCCAGCATCCTGACAGGGAGGACCTACGAGCAGTACTTC.

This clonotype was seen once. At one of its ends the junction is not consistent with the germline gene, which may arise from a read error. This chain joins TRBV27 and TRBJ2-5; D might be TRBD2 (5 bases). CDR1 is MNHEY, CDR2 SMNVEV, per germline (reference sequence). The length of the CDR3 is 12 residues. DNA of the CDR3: TGTGCCAGCTCATACTTGAGGGAGACCCAGTCCTTC. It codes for CASSYLRETQSF.